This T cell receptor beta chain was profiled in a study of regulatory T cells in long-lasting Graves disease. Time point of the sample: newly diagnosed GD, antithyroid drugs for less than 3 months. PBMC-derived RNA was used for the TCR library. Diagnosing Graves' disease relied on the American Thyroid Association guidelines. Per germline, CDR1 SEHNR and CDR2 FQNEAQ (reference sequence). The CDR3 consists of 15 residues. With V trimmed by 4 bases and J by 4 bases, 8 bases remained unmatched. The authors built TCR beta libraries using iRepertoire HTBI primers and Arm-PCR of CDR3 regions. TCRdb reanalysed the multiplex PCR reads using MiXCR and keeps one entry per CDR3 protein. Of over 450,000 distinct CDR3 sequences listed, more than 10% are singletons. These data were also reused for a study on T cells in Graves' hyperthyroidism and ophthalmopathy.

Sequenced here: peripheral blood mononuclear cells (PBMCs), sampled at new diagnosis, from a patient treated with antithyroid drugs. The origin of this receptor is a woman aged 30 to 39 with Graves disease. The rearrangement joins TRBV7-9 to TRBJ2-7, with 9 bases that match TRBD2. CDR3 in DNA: TGTGCCAGCAGCTCACATAGCGGGAGAGTATACGAGCAGTACTTC. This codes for CASSSHSGRVYEQYF.